This is a list of T cell receptor beta chains from one sample in a study of long-term antiretroviral therapy in people with HIV. The data were produced by immunoSEQ multiplex PCR, yet TCRdb's version contains in-frame clones alone and is incomplete. The data show roughly 29,000 clones, around 85% seen once. The input for sequencing was unsorted PBMCs, taken 3 years after starting antiretroviral therapy. These receptor sequences come from a man aged 35 to 55 with HIV. Each CDR3 is given with its conserved first and last residue. Fields, in order: J gene, clone size, D gene, V gene, CDR3 DNA, CDR3 protein. The D gene is left open where the match is weak. Expanded clones are given a class, and other clones once, few, many or no size at all.

>TRBJ2-2|-|TRBD1|TRBV19
TGTGCCAGTAGTGCCCGACAGGGACCAACCGGGGAGCTGTTTTTT
CASSARQGPTGELFF
>TRBJ1-2|-|-|TRBV19
TGTGCCAGTAGTCTCACCTGGACGGAATATGGCTACACCTTC
CASSLTWTEYGYTF
>TRBJ2-2|few|-|TRBV7-9
TGTGCCAGCAGCACCACCGGACTGCCCACACATACCGGTGGGGAGCTGTTTTTT
CASSTTGLPTHTGGELFF
>TRBJ1-4|-|TRBD1|TRBV27
TGTGCCAGCAGTTTATCGCCTTTTGGGACAGGGGGCTTGGACGAAAAACTGTTTTTT
CASSLSPFGTGGLDEKLFF
>TRBJ2-7|once|-|TRBV19
TGTGCCAGTAGTACGCAGGGCTTAGGCTACGAGCAGTACTTC
CASSTQGLGYEQYF
>TRBJ2-7|-|-|TRBV5-1
TGCGCCAGCAGCTTCAGGGCCGGAAAATACGAGCAGTACTTC
CASSFRAGKYEQYF
>TRBJ1-2|-|TRBD1|TRBV13
TGTGCCAGCAGCGGAGGGACAGACACTTTTGGGTATGGCTACACCTTC
CASSGGTDTFGYGYTF
>TRBJ2-2|-|TRBD2|TRBV18
TGTGCCAGCTCACCACCTAGCGGGGGGAACACCGGGGAGCTGTTTTTT
CASSPPSGGNTGELFF
>TRBJ2-7|-|TRBD2|TRBV28
TGTGCCAGCAGTTTAATGGCTAGCGGGAATTACGAGCAGTACTTC
CASSLMASGNYEQYF
>TRBJ2-7|-|-|TRBV11-1
TGTGCCAGCAGCTTAGCTTACTACGAGCAGTACTTC
CASSLAYYEQYF